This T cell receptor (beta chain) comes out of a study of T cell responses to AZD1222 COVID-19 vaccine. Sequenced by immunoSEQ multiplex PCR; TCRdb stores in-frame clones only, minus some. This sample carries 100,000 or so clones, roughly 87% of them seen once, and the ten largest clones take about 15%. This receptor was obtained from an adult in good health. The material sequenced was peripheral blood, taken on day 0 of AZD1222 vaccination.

The DNA for the CDR3 is TGTGCCAGCAACCTCCGGGAAAACATTCAGTACTTC. Protein product: CASNLRENIQYF. The chain couples TRBV6-5 to TRBJ2-4, with unresolved D. The CDR3 covers 12 residues. The germline V and J ends were trimmed by 7 bases and 5 bases, with 9 bases remaining between them. Germline V gene lookup returns CDR1 MNHEY and CDR2 SVGAGI.